The clone carrying this TCR beta chain was detected only a few times. This sample is drawn from a study of blood T cells in healthy people across ages. Every sample gave at least 6 micrograms of total RNA when it was extracted. A second PCR of roughly 7 to 11 cycles used a sample-barcoded 5' primer and a J-beta primer mix. Sequencing yielded, for each sample, at least 3 million paired-end reads carrying CDR3. MiXCR was run by TCRdb on the 5' RACE reads, yielding one entry per CDR3 protein. Of under 1,000,000 distinct CDR3 sequences in the sample, under 40% were seen once. V was shortened by 1 base and J by 2 bases, with 15 bases between the two germline ends. The CDR3 length is 17 residues. Germline assignment: CDR1 SGHVS and CDR2 FNYEAQ.

The gene calls are TRBV7-6 and TRBJ1-5, with D hard to call. The material sequenced was blood. This sequence originates from a man aged 18 to 29 in good health. Here the CDR3 DNA reads TGTGCCAGCAGCTTAGATGTGAAGGAAAACGGCAATCAGCCCCAGCATTTT. Its protein product is CASSLDVKENGNQPQHF.